This is a list of T cell receptor beta chains from one sample in a study of blood T cell repertoires in COVID-19. Sequenced by immunoSEQ multiplex PCR; TCRdb stores in-frame clones only, minus some. The sample lists about 120,000 clones, just over 85% occurring once. Source material: peripheral blood. Receptor source: a man aged 35-49 years with acute or convalescent COVID-19. Each CDR3 is given with its conserved first and last residue. A D gene is named only where the DNA matches it firmly. Clone size is not always given. Where it is, it says once, few, many or a class for expanded clones.

TRBV7-6	NA	TRBJ2-1	NA	CASSLSPELGQFF	TGTGCCAGCAGCTTATCACCTGAACTTGGGCAGTTCTTC
TRBV2	NA	TRBJ2-7	TRBD2	CARRSSGSYEQYF	TGTGCCAGAAGATCTAGCGGGTCCTACGAGCAGTACTTC
TRBV28	NA	TRBJ1-3	NA	CASSLSSGNTIYF	TGTGCCAGCAGCCTTAGCTCTGGAAACACCATATATTTT
TRBV6-2/TRBV6-3	NA	TRBJ2-7	TRBD2	CASTPAGLAGDLYEQYF	TGTGCCAGCACCCCTGCCGGACTAGCGGGGGACCTCTACGAGCAGTACTTC
TRBV7-2	NA	TRBJ1-1	TRBD1	CASSSPGGVTEAFF	TGTGCCAGCAGCTCCCCAGGGGGCGTCACTGAAGCTTTCTTT
TRBV6-1	NA	TRBJ1-2	NA	CASSEAPGGNYGYTF	TGTGCCAGCAGTGAAGCGCCGGGGGGCAACTATGGCTACACCTTC
TRBV4-2	NA	TRBJ1-2	NA	CASSASRGGYTF	TGTGCCAGCAGCGCCTCCAGGGGTGGCTACACCTTC
TRBV5-6	NA	TRBJ1-2	TRBD1	CASSLDVDRSYGYTF	TGTGCCAGCAGCTTGGATGTGGACAGGAGCTATGGCTACACCTTC
TRBV5-6	NA	TRBJ1-5	NA	CASSLGQSGAQPQHF	TGTGCCAGCAGCTTGGGCCAGTCTGGAGCCCAGCCCCAGCATTTT
TRBV6-4	NA	TRBJ1-5	TRBD1	CASSDSGRPQGAGQPQHF	TGTGCCAGCAGTGACTCGGGACGCCCGCAGGGGGCAGGGCAGCCCCAGCATTTT
TRBV2	NA	TRBJ1-1	TRBD1	CASSGDRGEAFF	TGTGCCAGCAGTGGGGACAGGGGAGAAGCTTTCTTT
TRBV27	few	TRBJ2-1	NA	CASSLSPVDEQFF	TGTGCCAGCAGTTTATCTCCGGTGGATGAGCAGTTCTTC
TRBV7-9	NA	TRBJ2-3	TRBD2	CASSLDGLAGALLTDTQYF	TGTGCCAGCAGCTTAGACGGACTAGCGGGGGCACTATTGACAGATACGCAGTATTTT
TRBV6-5	NA	TRBJ2-3	TRBD1	CASSRTGSTDTQYF	TGTGCCAGCAGTCGGACAGGGAGCACAGATACGCAGTATTTT
TRBV19	NA	TRBJ2-1	TRBD1	CASKTGTGPDNEQFF	TGTGCCAGTAAAACCGGGACAGGTCCAGACAATGAGCAGTTCTTC
TRBV5-8	NA	TRBJ1-1	TRBD1	CASPRDRNTEAFF	TGTGCCAGCCCCAGGGACAGGAACACTGAAGCTTTCTTT
TRBV5-4	NA	TRBJ2-5	TRBD1	CASSLGQGLETQYF	TGTGCCAGCAGCTTGGGACAGGGTTTAGAGACCCAGTACTTC
TRBV7-9	NA	TRBJ1-2	TRBD1	CASSLAGTVYGYTF	TGTGCCAGCAGCTTAGCCGGGACAGTCTATGGCTACACCTTC
TRBV19	NA	TRBJ1-1	NA	CASSIAKTNTEAFF	TGTGCCAGTAGTATAGCGAAGACAAACACTGAAGCTTTCTTT
TRBV24-1	NA	TRBJ1-2	NA	CATSRRGTYGYTF	TGTGCCACCAGTCGAAGGGGAACCTATGGCTACACCTTC
TRBV5-1	NA	TRBJ2-3	TRBD1	CASSLVGGEGTDTQYF	TGCGCCAGCAGCTTGGTAGGGGGCGAGGGCACAGATACGCAGTATTTT
TRBV4-3	few	TRBJ1-1	NA	CASSQDSSRAQAFF	TGCGCCAGCAGCCAAGATTCCTCGAGGGCACAAGCTTTCTTT
TRBV7-9	NA	TRBJ2-7	NA	CASSLGIKGGELYEQYF	TGTGCCAGCAGCTTAGGGATAAAAGGGGGGGAGCTCTACGAGCAGTACTTC
TRBV20-1	few	TRBJ1-2	TRBD1	CSASRFRDRDGYTF	TGCAGTGCTAGTCGATTTCGGGACAGGGATGGCTACACCTTC
TRBV6-5	NA	TRBJ2-7	TRBD1	CASDRDRSYEQYF	TGTGCCAGCGACAGGGACCGCTCCTACGAGCAGTACTTC